This T cell receptor beta chain was sequenced during a study of STAT5B mutations in CD4+ large granular lymphocyte leukemia. Notes on the study in general: Main leukemic clonotypes were patient-specific, but roughly 25% appeared at low frequency elsewhere. Patient CD4-sorted repertoires looked more clonal than healthy CD4+ repertoires, even without putative leukemic clones. Compared with healthy controls (2/35), patient top clones favored TRBV06 (8/27).

The CDR3 extends over 14 amino acids. The V gene's germline CDR1 is KGHSH and CDR2 LQKENI. The V and J ends lost 0 bases and 2 bases, in that order; junction bases with no gene match: 0. TCRdb's copy holds only in-frame clones and misses some; the assay was immunoSEQ multiplex PCR. The table shows about 35,000 clones, with about four fifths occurring only once. The table lists this clone with a count of one. Its antigen is currently unknown. The sequence was collected from a human donor in good health. The sample taken for sequencing was CD4+ T cells from blood buffy coats. The genes are TRBV18 and TRBJ2-7; TRBD2 agrees at 8 bases. Written as DNA, the CDR3 is TGTGCCAGCTCACCACCTAGCGGGGCCTACGAGCAGTACTTC. This codes for CASSPPSGAYEQYF.